The sequence of this T cell receptor beta chain was determined in a study of cytomegalovirus exposure and HLA in healthy donors. Primers for the PCR totalled 60 Vbeta and 13 Jbeta. The data were produced by immunoSEQ multiplex PCR, yet TCRdb's version contains in-frame clones alone and is incomplete. This sample yields roughly 200,000 clones, of which 10% to 15% are seen a single time; under 10% belongs to the top ten. With 6 bases removed from V and 1 base from J, the gap between germline ends came to 9 bases. The CDR3 has 14 residues. Per the germline V gene, CDR1 is MRHNA and CDR2 is SNTAGT. Sequencing input: PBMCs. The TCR originated in a man aged 45-65 years in good health and CMV-seropositive. The chain uses TRBV6-4 and TRBJ2-2; a possible D gene is TRBD1 (5 bases). The CDR3 loop reads CASREQGNTGELFF. CDR3 in DNA: TGTGCCAGCAGAGAGCAGGGGAACACCGGGGAGCTGTTTTTT.